This TCR beta chain was observed in a study of blood T cell repertoires in COVID-19. Study-level background: Sources were T cells, B-cell-depleted T cells, or PBMCs; the material itself was cDNA or gDNA.

Living in about two dozen US areas, the participants were between roughly 18 and 90 years of age. In the original processing: The authors estimated nucleated cell counts from reference gene primer amplification. Here immunoSEQ multiplex PCR was the method, and the copy in TCRdb shows in-frame clones only, minus some. V, J and clone size were drawn from that table, and D and trimming were deduced from the DNA. The data show roughly 220,000 clones, almost 90% seen once. The sequence came from a woman aged 45-59 years with acute COVID-19. Specimen: PBMCs or T cells enriched from blood (not recorded which).

The CDR3 coding sequence is TGTGCCAGCAGTTCCTACGGACAAGGGGATGAGCCCCAGCATTTT. This gives the protein CASSSYGQGDEPQHF. V is TRBV6-2 or TRBV6-3 and J is TRBJ1-5; maybe TRBD1 (5 bases). Trimming took 4 bases from V and 8 from J, leaving 18 bases between them. Germline CDR1 MNHEY, CDR2 SVGEGT. The CDR3 has 15 residues.